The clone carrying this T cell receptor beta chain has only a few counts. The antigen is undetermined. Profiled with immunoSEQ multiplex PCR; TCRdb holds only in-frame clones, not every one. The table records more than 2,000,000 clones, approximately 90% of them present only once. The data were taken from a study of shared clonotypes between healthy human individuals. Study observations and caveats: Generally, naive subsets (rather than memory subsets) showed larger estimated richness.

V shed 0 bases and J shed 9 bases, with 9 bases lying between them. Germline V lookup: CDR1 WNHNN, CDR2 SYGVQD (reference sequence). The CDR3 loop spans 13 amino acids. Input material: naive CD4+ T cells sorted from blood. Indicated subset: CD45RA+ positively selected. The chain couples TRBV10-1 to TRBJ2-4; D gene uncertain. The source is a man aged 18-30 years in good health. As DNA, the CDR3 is TGCGCCAGCAGTGAGTCTTTTCTAGGCATTCAGTACTTC. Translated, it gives CASSESFLGIQYF.